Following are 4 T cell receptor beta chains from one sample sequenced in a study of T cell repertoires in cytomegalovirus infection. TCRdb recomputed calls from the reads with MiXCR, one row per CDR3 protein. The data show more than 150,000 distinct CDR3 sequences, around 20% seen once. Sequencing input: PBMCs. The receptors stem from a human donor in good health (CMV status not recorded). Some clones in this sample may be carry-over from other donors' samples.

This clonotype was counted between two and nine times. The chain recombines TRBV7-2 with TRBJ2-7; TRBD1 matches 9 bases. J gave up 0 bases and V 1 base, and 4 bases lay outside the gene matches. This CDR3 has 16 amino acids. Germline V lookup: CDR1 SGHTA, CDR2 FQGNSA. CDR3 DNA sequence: TGTGCCAGCAGCTTAGGTGGGACAGGGAGCTCCTACGAGCAGTACTTC. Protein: CASSLGGTGSSYEQYF.

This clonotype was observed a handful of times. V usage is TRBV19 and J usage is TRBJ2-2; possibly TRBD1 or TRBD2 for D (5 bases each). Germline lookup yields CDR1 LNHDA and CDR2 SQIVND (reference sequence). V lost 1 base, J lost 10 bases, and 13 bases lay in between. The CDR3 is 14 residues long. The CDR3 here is CASSIVVGTTELFF. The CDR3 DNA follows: TGTGCCAGTAGTATAGTAGTTGGGACGACGGAGCTGTTTTTT.

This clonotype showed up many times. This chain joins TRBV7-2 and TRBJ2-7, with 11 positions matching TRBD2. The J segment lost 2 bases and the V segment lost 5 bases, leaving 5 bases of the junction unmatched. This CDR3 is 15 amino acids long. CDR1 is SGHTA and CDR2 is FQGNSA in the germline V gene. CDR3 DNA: TGTGCCAGCAGCATAGGACTAGCGGGTCCCTACGAGCAGTACTTC. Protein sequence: CASSIGLAGPYEQYF. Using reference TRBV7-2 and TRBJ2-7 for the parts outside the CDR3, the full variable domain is GAGVSQSPSNKVTEKGKDVELRCDPISGHTALYWYRQSLGQGLEFLIYFQGNSAPDKSGLPSDRFSAERTGGSVSTLTIQRTQQEDSAVYLCASSIGLAGPYEQYFGPGTRLTVT.

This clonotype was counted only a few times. CDR3 in DNA: TGTGCCAGCAGTGAAGGAGGATATCAGCCCCAGCATTTT. Protein sequence: CASSEGGYQPQHF. The V gene is TRBV2, the J gene TRBJ1-5; no clear D. Germline V gene data show CDR1 as SNHLY and CDR2 as FYNNEI. The CDR3 has 13 amino acids. V was pared by 1 base and J by 5 bases, with 6 bases between.